Sequencing of this T cell receptor beta chain was carried out in a study of regulatory T cells in long-lasting Graves disease (TCRdb year 2021). Regarding the study in general: Patients with newly diagnosed Graves' disease had been on antithyroid drugs for under 3 months. This study used TCR sequencing and RNA sequencing of peripheral blood to compare persistent Graves' disease patients against newly diagnosed Graves' disease patients. The study took place in China and was registered as a clinical trial. A total of around 35 samples were covered by TCR sequencing, comprising approximately 13 persistent and some 20 newly diagnosed Graves' disease patients. The investigation overall reported the following: Persistent patients shared more public clonotypes among themselves (2,741) than newly diagnosed patients did (approximately 870). Compared with newly diagnosed patients, patients with persistent Graves' disease had lower TCR Shannon entropy and fewer highly expanded clones, which suggests clonal expansion. The authors acknowledged the small sample size as a limitation that may reduce accuracy. Only peripheral blood was studied, because thyroid tissue, the primary lesion, was inaccessible. Only the TCR beta chain was sequenced and analyzed. TRBV28, TRBJ1-2 and TRBJ2-5 were preferentially used in persistent disease, while TRBV20-1 and TRBJ2-1 were favored in newly diagnosed disease.

The intended sense of this specimen's time point label: newly diagnosed GD, antithyroid drugs for less than 3 months. RNA was extracted from PBMCs in TRIzol for both TCR sequencing and RNA sequencing. The diagnosis of Graves' disease followed American Thyroid Association guidelines. The patients came from an endocrinology department in Xi'an, China. Each patient gave 7 to 9.5 milliliters of peripheral blood, collected in an EDTA anticoagulant tube. Ficoll Paque Plus density gradient separation was used to isolate PBMCs, and no further T cell sorting was performed. An Agilent 2100 Bioanalyzer and agarose gel were used to check RNA quality, while a NanoDrop 2000 measured RNA concentration. Library construction relied on multiplex PCR. These reads were obtained on an Illumina HiSeq 4000. CDR3 regions were amplified by Arm-PCR with iRepertoire HTBI primers to construct TCR beta libraries. Gel purification was performed on PCR products prior to sequencing. As for the authors' bioinformatics: A total of roughly 67 TRBV and 14 TRBJ segments were identified across samples and were used for gene usage analysis of CDR3 amino acid clonotypes. COPE and FqMerger were used to merge the filtered high-quality paired reads into contigs. BLAST was used to align contigs to IMGT TRBV, TRBD and TRBJ reference genes, with CDR3 defined following IMGT. Any clonotype with a frequency above 0.1% was classified as a highly expanded clone. Shannon entropy served as the measure of repertoire diversity, while the Gini coefficient captured V-J evenness. A clonotype was considered public if more than one individual shared it. TCRdb applied fastp at Q25 and MiXCR to the public reads, then kept only in-frame beta chains. Every CDR3 protein is listed once, alongside the most common genes and DNA of its rows. TCRdb's processing, not the authors', yielded these V and J calls. The sample profile shows around 330,000 distinct CDR3 sequences; roughly 18% of them were found once. More than 35% of the sample lies in the top ten.

Including cysteine and phenylalanine, the CDR3 has 14 amino acids. Only the CDR3 region is kept as DNA, spanning 42 bases read in frame from base 1. The V end loses 1 base and the J end loses 5 bases, and a stretch of 9 bases separates them. This clonotype was detected many times. It has no known antigen specificity. Base qualities are not provided; no much larger clone lies one nucleotide away. This sequence uses TRBV12-3 or TRBV12-4 and TRBJ2-1; a weak D assignment points to TRBD2 (6 bases agree). Here the sequenced sample was peripheral blood mononuclear cells (PBMCs), taken at new diagnosis, from a patient treated with antithyroid drugs. The receptor was isolated from a female donor with Graves disease. The CDR3 has the sequence CASSLGGNNNEQFF. The DNA reads as follows: TGTGCCAGCAGTTTAGGCGGGAACAACAATGAGCAGTTCTTC.